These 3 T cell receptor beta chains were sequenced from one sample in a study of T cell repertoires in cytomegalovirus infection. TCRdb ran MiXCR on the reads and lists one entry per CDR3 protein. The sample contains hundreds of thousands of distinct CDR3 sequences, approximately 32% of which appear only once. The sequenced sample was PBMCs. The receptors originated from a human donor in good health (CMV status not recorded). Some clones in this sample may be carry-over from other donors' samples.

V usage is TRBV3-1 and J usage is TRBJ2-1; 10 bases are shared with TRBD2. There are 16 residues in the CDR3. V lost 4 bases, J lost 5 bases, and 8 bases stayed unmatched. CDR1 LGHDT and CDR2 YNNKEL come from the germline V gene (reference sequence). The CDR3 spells CASSPIAGGPHNEQFF. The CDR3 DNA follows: TGTGCCAGCAGCCCAATAGCGGGGGGACCTCACAATGAGCAGTTCTTC.

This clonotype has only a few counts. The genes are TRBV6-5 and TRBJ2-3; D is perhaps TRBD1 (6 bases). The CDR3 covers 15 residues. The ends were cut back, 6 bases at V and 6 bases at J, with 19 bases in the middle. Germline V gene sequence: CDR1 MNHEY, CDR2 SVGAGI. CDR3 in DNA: TGTGCCAGCAGCTCCCGCCACAGGGATCGGGATACGCAGTATTTT. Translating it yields CASSSRHRDRDTQYF.

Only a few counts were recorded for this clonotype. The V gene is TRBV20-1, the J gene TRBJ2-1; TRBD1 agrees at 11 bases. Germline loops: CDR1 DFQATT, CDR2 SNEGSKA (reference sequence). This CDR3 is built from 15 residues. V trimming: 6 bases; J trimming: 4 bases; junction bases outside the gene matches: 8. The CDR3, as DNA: TGCAGTGCAGACTCCGGGACAGGGGGGTACAATGAGCAGTTCTTC. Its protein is CSADSGTGGYNEQFF.